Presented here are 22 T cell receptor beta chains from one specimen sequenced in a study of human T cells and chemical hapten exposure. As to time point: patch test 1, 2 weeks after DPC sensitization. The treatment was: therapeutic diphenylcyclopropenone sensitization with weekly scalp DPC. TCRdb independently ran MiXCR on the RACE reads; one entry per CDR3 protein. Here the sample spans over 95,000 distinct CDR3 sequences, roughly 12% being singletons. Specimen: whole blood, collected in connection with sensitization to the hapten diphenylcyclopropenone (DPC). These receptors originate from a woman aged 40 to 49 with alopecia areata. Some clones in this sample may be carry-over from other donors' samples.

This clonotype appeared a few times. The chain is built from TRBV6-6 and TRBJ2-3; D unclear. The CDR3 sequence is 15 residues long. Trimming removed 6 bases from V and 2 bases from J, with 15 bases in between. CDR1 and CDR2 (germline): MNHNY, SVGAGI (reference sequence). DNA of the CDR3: TGTGCCAGCAGCACCCGGACGCCGTACACAGATACGCAGTATTTT. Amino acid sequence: CASSTRTPYTDTQYF.

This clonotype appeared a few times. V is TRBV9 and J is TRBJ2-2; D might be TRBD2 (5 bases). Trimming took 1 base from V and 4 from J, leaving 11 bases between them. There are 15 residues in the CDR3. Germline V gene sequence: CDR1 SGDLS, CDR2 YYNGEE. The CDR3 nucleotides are TGTGCCAGCAGCGTAAATAGCGTGGGCACCGGGGAGCTGTTTTTT. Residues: CASSVNSVGTGELFF.

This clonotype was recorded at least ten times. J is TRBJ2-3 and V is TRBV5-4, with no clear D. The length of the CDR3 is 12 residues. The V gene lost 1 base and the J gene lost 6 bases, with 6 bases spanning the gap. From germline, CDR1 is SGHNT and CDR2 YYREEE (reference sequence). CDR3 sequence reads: CASSLFGDTQYF. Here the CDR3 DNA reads TGTGCCAGCAGCTTGTTCGGGGATACGCAGTATTTT.

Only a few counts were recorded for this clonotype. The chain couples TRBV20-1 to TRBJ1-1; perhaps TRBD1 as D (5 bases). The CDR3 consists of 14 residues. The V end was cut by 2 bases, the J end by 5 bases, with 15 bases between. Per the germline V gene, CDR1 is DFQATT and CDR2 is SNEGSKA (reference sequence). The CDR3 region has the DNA TGCAGTGCTAGAACGGCTGAGGGGAAGACTGAAGCTTTCTTT. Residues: CSARTAEGKTEAFF.

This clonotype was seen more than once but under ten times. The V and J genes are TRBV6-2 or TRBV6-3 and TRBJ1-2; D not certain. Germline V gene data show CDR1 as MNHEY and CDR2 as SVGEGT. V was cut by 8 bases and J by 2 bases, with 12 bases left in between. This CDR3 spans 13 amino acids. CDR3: CASGIGRNYGYTF. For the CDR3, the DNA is TGTGCCAGCGGGATAGGCAGAAACTATGGCTACACCTTC.

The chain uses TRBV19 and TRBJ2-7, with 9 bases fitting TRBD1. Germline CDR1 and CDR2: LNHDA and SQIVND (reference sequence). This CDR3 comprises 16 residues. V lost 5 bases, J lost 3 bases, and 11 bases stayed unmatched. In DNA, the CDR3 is TGTGCCAGTAGTCCATGGGGGACAGGGACCGTCTACGAGCAGTACTTC. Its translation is CASSPWGTGTVYEQYF.

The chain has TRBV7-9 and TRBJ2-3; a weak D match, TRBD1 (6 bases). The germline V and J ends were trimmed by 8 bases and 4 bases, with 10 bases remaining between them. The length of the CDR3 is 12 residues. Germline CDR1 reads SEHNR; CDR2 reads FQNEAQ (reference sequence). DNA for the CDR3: TGTGCCAGCGTCAAGGGGGCAGATACGCAGTATTTT. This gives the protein CASVKGADTQYF.

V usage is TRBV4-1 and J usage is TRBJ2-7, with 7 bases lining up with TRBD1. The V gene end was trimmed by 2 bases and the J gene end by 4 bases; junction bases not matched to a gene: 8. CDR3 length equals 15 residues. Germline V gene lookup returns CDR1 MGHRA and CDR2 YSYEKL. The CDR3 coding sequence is TGCGCCAGCAGCCAAACAGGGGACCCCCCTTACGAGCAGTACTTC. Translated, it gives CASSQTGDPPYEQYF.

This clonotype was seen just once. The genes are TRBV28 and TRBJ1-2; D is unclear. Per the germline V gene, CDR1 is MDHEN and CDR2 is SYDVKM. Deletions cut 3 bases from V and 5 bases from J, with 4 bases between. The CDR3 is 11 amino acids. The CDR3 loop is CASSFKYGYTF. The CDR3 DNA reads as TGTGCCAGCAGTTTTAAGTATGGCTACACCTTC.

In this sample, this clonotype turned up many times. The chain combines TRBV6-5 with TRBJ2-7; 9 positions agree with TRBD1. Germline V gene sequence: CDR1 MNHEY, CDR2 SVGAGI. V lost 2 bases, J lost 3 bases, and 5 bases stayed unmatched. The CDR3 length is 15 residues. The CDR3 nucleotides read TGTGCCAGCAGTTACCCGGGACAGGGTTACTACGAGCAGTACTTC. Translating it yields CASSYPGQGYYEQYF.

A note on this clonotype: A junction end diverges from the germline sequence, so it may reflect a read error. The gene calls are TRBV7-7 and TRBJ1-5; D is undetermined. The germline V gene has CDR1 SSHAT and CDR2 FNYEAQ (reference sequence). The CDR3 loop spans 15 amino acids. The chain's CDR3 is CASSFSVWGNQPQHF. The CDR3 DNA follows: TGTGCTAGCAGCTTCTCGGTTTGGGGCAATCAGCCCCAGCATTTT.

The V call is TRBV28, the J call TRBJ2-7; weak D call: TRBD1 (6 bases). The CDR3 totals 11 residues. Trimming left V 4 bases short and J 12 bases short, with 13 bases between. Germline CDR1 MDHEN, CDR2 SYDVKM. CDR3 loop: CASSSTGPRYF. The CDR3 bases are TGTGCCAGCAGTTCTACAGGGCCTCGGTACTTC.

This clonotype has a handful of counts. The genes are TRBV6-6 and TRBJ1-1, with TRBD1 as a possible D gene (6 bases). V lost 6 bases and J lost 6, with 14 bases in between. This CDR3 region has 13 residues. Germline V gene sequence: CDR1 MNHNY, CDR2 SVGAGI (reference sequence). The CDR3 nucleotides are TGTGCCAGCAGGGAGGACAGATGGGCTGAAGCTTTCTTT. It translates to CASREDRWAEAFF.

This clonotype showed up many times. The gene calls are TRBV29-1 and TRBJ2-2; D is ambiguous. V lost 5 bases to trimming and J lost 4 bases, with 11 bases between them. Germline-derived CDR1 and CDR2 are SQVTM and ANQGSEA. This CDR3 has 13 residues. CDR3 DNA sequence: TGCAGCGTTTTAGGTTTTGGCACCGGGGAGCTGTTTTTT. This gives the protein CSVLGFGTGELFF.

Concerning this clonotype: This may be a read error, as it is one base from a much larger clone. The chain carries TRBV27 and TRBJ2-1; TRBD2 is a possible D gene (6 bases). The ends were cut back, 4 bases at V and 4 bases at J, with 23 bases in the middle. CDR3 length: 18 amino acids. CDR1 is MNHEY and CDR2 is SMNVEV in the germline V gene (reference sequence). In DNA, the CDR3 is TGTGCCAGCAGTTCGGCCTCATCGGGGAGGCTGAATTACAATGAGCAGTTCTTC. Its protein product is CASSSASSGRLNYNEQFF.

CDR3 nucleotides: TGTGCCAGTAGTATAGTAGCGGGGCAGCGCTCTGGGGCCAACGTCCTGACTTTC. Protein sequence: CASSIVAGQRSGANVLTF. The rearrangement links TRBV19 to TRBJ2-6, with 8 bases that match TRBD2. Germline V gene lookup returns CDR1 LNHDA and CDR2 SQIVND (reference sequence). V trimming: 1 base; J trimming: 0 bases; junction bases outside the gene matches: 5. The length of the CDR3 is 18 residues.

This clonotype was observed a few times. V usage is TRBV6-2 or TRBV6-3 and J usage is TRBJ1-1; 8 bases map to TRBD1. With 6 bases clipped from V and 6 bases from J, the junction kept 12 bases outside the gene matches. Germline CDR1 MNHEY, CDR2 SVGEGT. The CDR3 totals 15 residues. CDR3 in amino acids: CASRPFGQGDAEAFF. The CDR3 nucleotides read TGTGCCAGCAGGCCGTTTGGACAGGGTGACGCTGAAGCTTTCTTT.

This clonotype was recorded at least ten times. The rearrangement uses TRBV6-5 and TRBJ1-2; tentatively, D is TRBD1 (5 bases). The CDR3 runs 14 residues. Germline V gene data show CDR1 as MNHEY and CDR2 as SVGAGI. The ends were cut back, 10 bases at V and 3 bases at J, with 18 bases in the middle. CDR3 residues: CATARVGLHYGYTF. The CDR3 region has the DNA TGTGCCACCGCCCGAGTGGGGCTCCACTATGGCTACACCTTC.

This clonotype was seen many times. The CDR3 bases are TGTGCCAGCAGCTTGGGACAGCCACCCCTCCACTTT. Amino acid sequence: CASSLGQPPLHF. V is TRBV5-4 and J is TRBJ1-6, with a tentative D call TRBD1 (5 bases). The length of the CDR3 is 12 residues. Looked up from germline, CDR1 is SGHNT and CDR2 is YYREEE (reference sequence). V lost 0 bases and J 11 bases, leaving 6 bases between the germline ends.

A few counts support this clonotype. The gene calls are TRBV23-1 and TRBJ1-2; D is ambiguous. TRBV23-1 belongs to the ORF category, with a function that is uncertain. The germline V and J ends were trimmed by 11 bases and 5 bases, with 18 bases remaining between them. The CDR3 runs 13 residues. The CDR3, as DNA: TGCGCCGAAAAGAGAGAAAACAGTTATGGCTACACCTTC. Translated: CAEKRENSYGYTF.

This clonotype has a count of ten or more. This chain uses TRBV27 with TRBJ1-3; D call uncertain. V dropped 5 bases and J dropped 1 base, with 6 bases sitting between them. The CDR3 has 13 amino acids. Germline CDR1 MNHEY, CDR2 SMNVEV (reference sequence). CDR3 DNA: TGTGCCAGCAGTCGGCTTTCTGGAAACACCATATATTTT. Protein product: CASSRLSGNTIYF.

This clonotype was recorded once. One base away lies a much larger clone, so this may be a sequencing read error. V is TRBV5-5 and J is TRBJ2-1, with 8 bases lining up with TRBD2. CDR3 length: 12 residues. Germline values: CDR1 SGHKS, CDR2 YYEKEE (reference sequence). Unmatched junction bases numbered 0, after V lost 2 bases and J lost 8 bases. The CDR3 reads CASSLAGDEQFF. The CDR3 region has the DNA TGTGCCAGCAGCTTAGCGGGAGATGAGCAGTTCTTC.